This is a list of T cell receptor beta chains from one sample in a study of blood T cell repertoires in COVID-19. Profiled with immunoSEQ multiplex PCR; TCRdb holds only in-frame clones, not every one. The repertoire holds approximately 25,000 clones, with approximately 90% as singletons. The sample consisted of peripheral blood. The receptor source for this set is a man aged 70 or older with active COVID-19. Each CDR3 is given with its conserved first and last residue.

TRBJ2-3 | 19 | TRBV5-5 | CASSLGGGARLAGGDTQYF
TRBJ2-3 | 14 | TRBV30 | CAWRAITSTDTQYF
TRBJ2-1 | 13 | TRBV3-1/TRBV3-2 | CASSQDRLAGQFF
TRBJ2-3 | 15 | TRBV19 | CASSQGGAGTDTQYF
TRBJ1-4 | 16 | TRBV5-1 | CASSFRRQGRDEKLFF
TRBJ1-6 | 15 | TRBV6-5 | CASSYVRDRGSPLHF
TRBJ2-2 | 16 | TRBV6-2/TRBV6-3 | CASSLGDRDYTGELFF
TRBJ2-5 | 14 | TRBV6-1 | CASSEDRGQETQYF
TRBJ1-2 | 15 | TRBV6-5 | CASSYSGTGGYGYTF
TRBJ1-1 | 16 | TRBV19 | CASSILPFPVSTEAFF
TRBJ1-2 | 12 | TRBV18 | CASSLDRGDGTF
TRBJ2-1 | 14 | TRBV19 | CASGPWGGHNEQFF
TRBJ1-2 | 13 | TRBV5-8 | CASSSYPQYGYTF
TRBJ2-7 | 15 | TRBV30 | CAWSFRGGPSYEQYF
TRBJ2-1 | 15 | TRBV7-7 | CASSPRQGKDNEQFF
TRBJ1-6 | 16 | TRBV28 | CASSNRDRGYNSPLHF
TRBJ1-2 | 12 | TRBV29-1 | CSVGGGEFGYTF
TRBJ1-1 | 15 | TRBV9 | CASSATPGQNTEAFF
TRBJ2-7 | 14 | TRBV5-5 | CASSLASGDYEQYF
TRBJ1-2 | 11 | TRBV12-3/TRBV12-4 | CASSLVNKYFF
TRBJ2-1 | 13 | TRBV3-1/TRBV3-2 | CASSLRLVNEQFF
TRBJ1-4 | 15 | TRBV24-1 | CATSDSTGAYEKLFF
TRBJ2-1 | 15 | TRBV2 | CASTGTSGIYNEQFF
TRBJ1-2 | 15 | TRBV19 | CASSIEGHPRGGYTF
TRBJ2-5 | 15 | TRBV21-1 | CASSKNSGGRETQYF
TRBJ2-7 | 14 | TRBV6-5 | CASSWGRSSYEQYF
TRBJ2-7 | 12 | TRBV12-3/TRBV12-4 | CASSLQGYEQYF
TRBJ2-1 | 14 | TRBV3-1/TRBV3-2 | CASKTGLAANEQFF
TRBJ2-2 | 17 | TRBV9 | CASSGIFGQENTGELFF
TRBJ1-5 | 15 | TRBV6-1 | CTSSDGDGGYQPQHF
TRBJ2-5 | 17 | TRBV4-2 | CASSQDGERGVRKTQYF
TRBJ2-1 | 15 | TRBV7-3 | CASSPRGGAVNEQFF
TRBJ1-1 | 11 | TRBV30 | CAWTGRRGAFF
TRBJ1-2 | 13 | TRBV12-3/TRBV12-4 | CASSPDRLLGYTF
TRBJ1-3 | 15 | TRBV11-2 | CASSQGTISGNTIYF
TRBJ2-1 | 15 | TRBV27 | CASSHYSGNYNEQFF
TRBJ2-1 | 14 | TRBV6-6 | CASSRGAGRDEQFF
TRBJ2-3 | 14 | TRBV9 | CATGRGGSTDTQYF
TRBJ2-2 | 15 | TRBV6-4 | CASSPRAGGPGELFF
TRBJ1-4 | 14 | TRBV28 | CASSLDSTNEKLFF
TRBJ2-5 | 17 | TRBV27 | CASSFYRDTYGQETQYF
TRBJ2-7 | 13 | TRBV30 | CASSGTESYEQYF
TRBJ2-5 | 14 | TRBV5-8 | CASTRWGGTETQYF
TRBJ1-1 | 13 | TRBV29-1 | CSGTGTMNTEAFF
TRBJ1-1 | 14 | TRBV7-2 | CASSLVGADTEAFF
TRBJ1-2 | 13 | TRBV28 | CASSLGQYYGYTF
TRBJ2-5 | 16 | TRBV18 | CASSPLAGDLQETQYF
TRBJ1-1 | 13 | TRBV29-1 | CSVQSGVNTEAFF
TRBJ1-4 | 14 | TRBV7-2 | CASSLSQGGEKLFF
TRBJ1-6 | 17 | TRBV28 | CASSLFRGQGQNSPLHF
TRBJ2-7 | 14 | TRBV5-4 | CASGTSGGRDEQYF
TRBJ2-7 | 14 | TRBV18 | CASSPGLLPYEQYF
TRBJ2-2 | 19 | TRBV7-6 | CASSLDKSRQGANTGELFF
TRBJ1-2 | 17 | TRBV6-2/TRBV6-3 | CASSPGLGQGGDYGYTF
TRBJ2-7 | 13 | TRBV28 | CASSLTAPYEQYF
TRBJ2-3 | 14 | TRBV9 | CASSPGDDRGTQYF
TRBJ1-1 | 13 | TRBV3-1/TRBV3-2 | CASSRGQGDRAFF
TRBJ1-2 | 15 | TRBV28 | CASSPNRQGRYGYTF
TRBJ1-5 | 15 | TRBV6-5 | CASSLGGQSHQPQHF